Listed below are T cell receptor beta chains from one sample, sequenced in a study of T cell responses to AZD1222 COVID-19 vaccine. Assay: immunoSEQ multiplex PCR; the TCRdb copy retains only in-frame clones and omits some. The sample has 100,000 to 150,000 clones, about 90% seen once; the top ten hold 1.5% to 1.7%. The source material was peripheral blood, sampled on day 0 of AZD1222 vaccination. These receptor sequences come from an adult in good health. CDR3s leave out the opening cysteine and the closing phenylalanine or tryptophan.

J gene: TRBJ2-7
V gene: TRBV5-1
CDR3 length: 14
CDR3 protein: ASSTAGQGPSYEQY

J gene: TRBJ2-1
V gene: TRBV5-1
CDR3 length: 12
CDR3 protein: ASSPRGRANEQF

J gene: TRBJ1-4
V gene: TRBV7-9
CDR3 length: 12
CDR3 protein: ASSLVASNEKLF

J gene: TRBJ1-2
V gene: TRBV29-1
CDR3 length: 12
CDR3 protein: SVEEWAQSHGYT

J gene: TRBJ2-7
V gene: TRBV5-6
CDR3 length: 15
CDR3 protein: ASNPEGLGTSPGEQY

J gene: TRBJ2-7
V gene: TRBV4-1
CDR3 length: 16
CDR3 protein: ASSQERFGTGDRYEQY

J gene: TRBJ1-1
V gene: TRBV7-9
CDR3 length: 15
CDR3 protein: ASSLGQGSNMNTEAF

J gene: TRBJ1-1
V gene: TRBV3-1/TRBV3-2
CDR3 length: 11
CDR3 protein: ASSQTETPEAF

J gene: TRBJ1-3
V gene: TRBV19
CDR3 length: 16
CDR3 protein: ASSSRQGGSLGGNTIY

J gene: TRBJ2-1
V gene: TRBV10-3
CDR3 length: 13
CDR3 protein: AISPLAGGPHEQF

J gene: TRBJ2-2
V gene: TRBV27
CDR3 length: 11
CDR3 protein: ASSSSNTGELF